This T cell receptor beta chain stems from a study of cytomegalovirus exposure and HLA in healthy donors. The study's findings and limits: Reports described diagnosis of cytomegalovirus status by the classifier as highly specific and sensitive. Usually a TCR sequence was rare, but some public TCRs were found in many donors. The study recorded about 160 TCR beta chains that were cytomegalovirus-associated. Serostatus for CMV was the only available immune exposure information.

Details on this clone: What it recognizes is unknown.

Unmatched junction bases numbered 7, after V lost 4 bases and J lost 2 bases. CDR1 and CDR2 from the germline V gene are SGHNT and YYREEE (reference sequence). CDR3 length: 16 amino acids. The PCR used 60 Vbeta and 13 Jbeta primers. Using immunoSEQ multiplex PCR, the repertoire was profiled, and TCRdb retains in-frame clones only, with some absent. Of 100,000 to 150,000 clones in the sample, approximately 70% were seen once. Sample: PBMCs. The chain joins TRBV5-4 to TRBJ1-5; 9 bases line up with TRBD1. The clonotype originates from a woman in her sixties or seventies in good health and CMV-seropositive. The CDR3: CASSLEGQGGNQPQHF. The CDR3 region has the DNA TGTGCCAGCAGCCTCGAGGGACAGGGCGGCAATCAGCCCCAGCATTTT.